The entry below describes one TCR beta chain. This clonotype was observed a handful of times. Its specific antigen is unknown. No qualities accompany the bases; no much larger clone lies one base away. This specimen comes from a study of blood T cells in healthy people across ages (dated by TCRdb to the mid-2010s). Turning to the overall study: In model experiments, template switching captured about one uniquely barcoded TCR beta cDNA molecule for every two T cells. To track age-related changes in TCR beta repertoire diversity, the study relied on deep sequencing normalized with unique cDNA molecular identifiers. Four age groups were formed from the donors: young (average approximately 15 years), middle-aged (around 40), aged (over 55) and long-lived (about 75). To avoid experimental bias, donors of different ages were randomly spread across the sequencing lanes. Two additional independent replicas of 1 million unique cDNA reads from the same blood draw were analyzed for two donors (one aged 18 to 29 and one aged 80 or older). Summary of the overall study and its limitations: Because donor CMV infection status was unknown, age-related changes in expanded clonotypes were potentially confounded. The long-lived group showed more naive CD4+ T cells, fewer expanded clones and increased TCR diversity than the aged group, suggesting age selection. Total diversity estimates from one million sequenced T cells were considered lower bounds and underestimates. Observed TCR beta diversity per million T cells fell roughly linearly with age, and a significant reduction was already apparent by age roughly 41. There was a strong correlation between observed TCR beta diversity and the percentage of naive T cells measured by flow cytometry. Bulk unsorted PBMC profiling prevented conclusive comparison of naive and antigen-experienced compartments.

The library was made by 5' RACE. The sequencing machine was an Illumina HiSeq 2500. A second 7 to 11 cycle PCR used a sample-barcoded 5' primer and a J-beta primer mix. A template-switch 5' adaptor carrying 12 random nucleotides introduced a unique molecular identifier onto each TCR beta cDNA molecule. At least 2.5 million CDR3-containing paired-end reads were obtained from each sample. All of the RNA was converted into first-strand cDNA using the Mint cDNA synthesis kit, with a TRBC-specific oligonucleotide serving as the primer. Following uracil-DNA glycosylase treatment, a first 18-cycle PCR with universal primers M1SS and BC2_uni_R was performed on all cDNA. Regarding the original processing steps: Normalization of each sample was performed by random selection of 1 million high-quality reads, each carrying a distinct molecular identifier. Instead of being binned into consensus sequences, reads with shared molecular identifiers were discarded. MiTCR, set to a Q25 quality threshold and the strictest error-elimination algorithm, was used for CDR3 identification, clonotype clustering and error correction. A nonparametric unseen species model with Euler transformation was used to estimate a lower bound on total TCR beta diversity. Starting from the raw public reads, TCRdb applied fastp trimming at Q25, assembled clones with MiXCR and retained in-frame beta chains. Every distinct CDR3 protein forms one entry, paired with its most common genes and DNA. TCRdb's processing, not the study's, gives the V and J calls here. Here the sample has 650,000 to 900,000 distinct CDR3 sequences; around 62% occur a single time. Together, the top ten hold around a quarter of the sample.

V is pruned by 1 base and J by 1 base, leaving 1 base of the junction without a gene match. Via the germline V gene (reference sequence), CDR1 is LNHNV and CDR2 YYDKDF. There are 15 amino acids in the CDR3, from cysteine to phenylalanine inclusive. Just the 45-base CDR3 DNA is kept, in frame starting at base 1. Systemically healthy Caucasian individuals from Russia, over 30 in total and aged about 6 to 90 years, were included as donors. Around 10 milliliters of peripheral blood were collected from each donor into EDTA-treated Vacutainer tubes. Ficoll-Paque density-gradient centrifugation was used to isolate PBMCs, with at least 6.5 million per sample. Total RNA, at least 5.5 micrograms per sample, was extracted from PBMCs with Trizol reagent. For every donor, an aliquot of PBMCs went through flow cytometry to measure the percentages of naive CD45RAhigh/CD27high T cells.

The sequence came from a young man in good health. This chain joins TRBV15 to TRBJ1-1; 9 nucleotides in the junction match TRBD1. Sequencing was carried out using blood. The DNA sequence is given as TGTGCCACCAGCAGAGTACAGGGGGCGAACACTGAAGCTTTCTTT. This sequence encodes CATSRVQGANTEAFF.